Below are 14 T cell receptor beta chains sequenced from a single sample in a study of sequential checkpoint blockade in melanoma. Here immunoSEQ multiplex PCR was the method, and the copy in TCRdb shows in-frame clones only, minus some. This repertoire shows 9,500 to 15,000 clones, 60% to 80% found once; its top ten account for more than 45%. The treatment was: randomized to nivolumab then ipilimumab (arm A) or the reverse (arm B). Sequenced material: CD8+ T cells sorted from blood (inferred from file names), taken from a patient given nivolumab and ipilimumab in sequence. The receptor source for this set is a human donor with melanoma.

The chain carries TRBV19 and TRBJ2-1; D is uncertain. V shed 3 bases and J shed 13 bases, with 13 bases lying between them. Germline CDR1 is LNHDA and CDR2 is SQIVND (reference sequence). The CDR3 has 12 residues. The CDR3, as DNA: TGTGCCAGTAGTATTGTCGGTGGAGAACAGTTCTTC. It translates to CASSIVGGEQFF. The entire variable domain, with the rest obtained from reference TRBV19 and TRBJ2-1, is as follows: DGGITQSPKYLFRKEGQNVTLSCEQNLNHDAMYWYRQDPGQGLRLIYYSQIVNDFQKGDIAEGYSVSREKKESFPLTVTSAQKNPTAFYLCASSIVGGEQFFGPGTRLTVL.

The V gene is TRBV29-1, the J gene TRBJ2-1; 8 nucleotides match TRBD2. CDR3 length: 15 amino acids. V was pared by 7 bases and J by 0 bases, with 8 bases of the junction left unmatched. Germline CDR1 and CDR2: SQVTM and ANQGSEA. CDR3 residues: CSDRTGGSSYNEQFF. CDR3 coding DNA: TGCAGCGACAGAACGGGGGGGAGCTCCTACAATGAGCAGTTCTTC.

V usage is TRBV27 and J usage is TRBJ2-5; TRBD2 aligns across 10 bases. From germline, CDR1 is MNHEY and CDR2 SMNVEV (reference sequence). The junction had 8 bases not matched to a gene; V was cut back by 5 bases and J by 2 bases. The length of the CDR3 is 16 residues. The CDR3 sequence: CASSPDLAGAQETQYF. The CDR3 DNA reads TGTGCCAGCAGTCCGGATCTAGCGGGGGCACAAGAGACCCAGTACTTC.

The genes are TRBV6-4 and TRBJ2-6; unclear D gene. The germline CDR1 and CDR2 sequences are MRHNA and SNTAGT. The length of the CDR3 is 18 residues. The germline V and J ends were trimmed by 5 bases and 5 bases, with 22 bases remaining between them. CDR3 loop: CASSLDSTRQSRANVLTF. The CDR3 DNA sequence: TGTGCCAGCAGTCTGGATTCCACACGACAAAGTCGGGCCAACGTCCTGACTTTC.

The chain couples TRBV15 to TRBJ2-2, with 7 bases matching TRBD2. Germline V lookup: CDR1 LNHNV, CDR2 YYDKDF (reference sequence). The CDR3 extends over 19 amino acids. With 0 bases clipped from V and 3 bases from J, the junction kept 13 bases outside the gene matches. The CDR3 loop reads CATSRDHKVRESDTGELFF. The DNA for the CDR3 is TGTGCCACCAGCAGAGATCATAAGGTGCGGGAGTCGGACACCGGGGAGCTGTTTTTT.

The V gene is TRBV19, the J gene TRBJ2-7, with D perhaps TRBD1 (5 bases). V was cut by 5 bases and J by 2 bases, with 10 bases left in between. The germline gives CDR1 LNHDA, CDR2 SQIVND (reference sequence). The CDR3 consists of 13 residues. The CDR3 reads CASSQGVPYEQYF. The CDR3 bases are TGTGCCAGTAGTCAAGGGGTTCCCTACGAGCAGTACTTC.

V and J are TRBV19 and TRBJ1-5; tentatively, D is TRBD1 (5 bases). This CDR3 has 15 residues. Looked up from germline, CDR1 is LNHDA and CDR2 is SQIVND (reference sequence). V lost 0 bases and J lost 3, with 9 bases in between. The CDR3 sequence: CASSIEAGNNQPQHF. The CDR3, as DNA: TGTGCCAGTAGTATAGAGGCAGGGAACAATCAGCCCCAGCATTTT.

CDR3 region: CASSQVRVERGLYQETQYF. The CDR3 DNA sequence: TGCGCCAGCAGCCAAGTGCGGGTGGAGAGGGGGCTTTATCAAGAGACCCAGTACTTC. The chain has TRBV4-1 and TRBJ2-5; 7 bases fit TRBD1. V was clipped by 1 base and J by 2 bases; unmatched bases: 16. This CDR3 is 19 amino acids long. The germline V gene encodes CDR1 MGHRA and CDR2 YSYEKL.

V usage is TRBV27 and J usage is TRBJ2-5; no clear D. TRBJ2-7 matches the DNA end more closely, so the J call is doubtful. Germline V gene lookup returns CDR1 MNHEY and CDR2 SMNVEV (reference sequence). The CDR3 runs to 13 residues. The CDR3 loop reads CASSLFVKYEQYF. DNA for the CDR3: TGTGCCAGCAGTTTATTTGTCAAATACGAGCAGTACTTC.

This rearrangement joins TRBV29-1 to TRBJ1-3, with D hard to call. CDR1 is SQVTM and CDR2 is ANQGSEA in the germline V gene. This CDR3 has 17 residues. V dropped 4 bases and J dropped 0 bases, with 19 bases sitting between them. CDR3 coding DNA: TGCAGCGTTGTGACGACTGAAAGTGCGGTCTCTGGAAACACCATATATTTT. As protein: CSVVTTESAVSGNTIYF.

The chain combines TRBV19 with TRBJ1-4, with TRBD1 matching over 10 bases. Per the germline V gene, CDR1 is LNHDA and CDR2 is SQIVND (reference sequence). This CDR3 is built from 15 residues. Losses at the gene ends were 6 bases for V and 7 bases for J; bases not matched to a gene: 8. The CDR3 bases are TGTGCCAGTAGAAGCGGGACAGGGGTTCGTGAAAAACTGTTTTTT. This sequence encodes CASRSGTGVREKLFF. The full variable domain, with the rest looked up from reference TRBV19 and TRBJ1-4, is DGGITQSPKYLFRKEGQNVTLSCEQNLNHDAMYWYRQDPGQGLRLIYYSQIVNDFQKGDIAEGYSVSREKKESFPLTVTSAQKNPTAFYLCASRSGTGVREKLFFGSGTQLSVL.

The chain couples TRBV29-1 to TRBJ2-7; D gene unclear. CDR1 and CDR2 from the germline V gene are SQVTM and ANQGSEA. V gave up 2 bases and J gave up 3 bases, with 8 bases separating them. The CDR3 extends over 12 amino acids. The CDR3 protein is CSVELQNYEQYF. CDR3 in DNA: TGCAGCGTTGAATTGCAGAACTACGAGCAGTACTTC.

The rearrangement links TRBV7-8 to TRBJ2-3, with 8 nucleotides matching TRBD2. Trimming removed 2 bases from V and 6 bases from J; junction bases left unmatched: 7. This CDR3 spans 15 amino acids. The germline gives CDR1 SGHVS, CDR2 FQNEAQ. The CDR3 is CASSLISGGLDTQYF. CDR3 bases: TGTGCCAGCAGCTTAATCAGCGGGGGATTGGATACGCAGTATTTT.

The rearrangement joins TRBV5-1 to TRBJ1-2, with D tentatively TRBD1 (5 bases). Germline V gene lookup returns CDR1 SGHRS and CDR2 YFSETQ. The CDR3 spans 15 residues. V was pared by 1 base and J by 8 bases, with 18 bases between. The CDR3 is CASSLYGSGERGYTF. DNA for the CDR3: TGCGCCAGCAGCTTGTATGGGTCGGGGGAAAGGGGCTACACCTTC.